This T cell receptor beta chain originates from a study of T cell clusters in autoimmune cytopenias. TRB was amplified by touch-down multiplex PCR, primer pools A and B combined. TCRdb reprocessed the multiplex PCR reads and stores each CDR3 protein as one record, lacking DNA. This table holds approximately 5,100 distinct CDR3 sequences. Notes on the study in general: Clustering suggested that physiological T cell clusters were missing in primary autoimmune cytopenia patients.

Tens of thousands of genome equivalents of blood DNA were amplified for TRB. In terms of frequency, this clonotype is medium-sized (0.01 to 0.1%). What it recognizes is unknown. CDR3 length equals 13 residues. Another study also made use of these data, one on T cell repertoires in aging, cancer and after chemotherapy.

The sample taken for sequencing was peripheral blood. V usage is TRBV12-3 or TRBV12-4 and J usage is TRBJ2-4; TCRdb's D gene call, TRBD2, goes unchecked for lack of DNA. The receptor was isolated from a human donor in good health. CDR3 in amino acids: CASSWGRGDIQYF.